The rows below give T cell receptor beta chains drawn from one sample of a study of T cells in Graves' hyperthyroidism and ophthalmopathy. TCRdb reanalysed the multiplex PCR reads using MiXCR and keeps one entry per CDR3 protein. Of 200,000 to 250,000 distinct CDR3 sequences listed, around 25% were seen once; the top ten hold about a third. Specimen: blood. The source is a woman between 40 and 55 years old with Graves' ophthalmopathy. Both conserved end residues are part of each CDR3. D genes are given only for firm matches. Only part of the rows carry a size: once, few, many, or a class if the clone is expanded.

>TRBV6-1|-|TRBJ2-7|13|-
CASSITDSYEQYF
TGTGCCAGCAGTATAACTGACAGCTACGAGCAGTACTTC
>TRBV20-1|TRBD1|TRBJ2-5|15|-
CSARDQQGARETQYF
TGCAGTGCTAGAGATCAACAGGGGGCCCGGGAGACCCAGTACTTC
>TRBV19|-|TRBJ2-5|15|many
CASSREGLVRETQYF
TGTGCCAGTAGTAGAGAGGGCCTCGTGAGGGAGACCCAGTACTTC
>TRBV6-1|-|TRBJ1-5|13|many
CASSGKENQPQHF
TGTGCCAGCAGTGGTAAAGAGAATCAGCCCCAGCATTTT
>TRBV29-1|-|TRBJ1-5|13|many
CSGADSSNQPQHF
TGCAGCGGGGCAGATAGTAGCAATCAGCCCCAGCATTTT
>TRBV6-1|TRBD1|TRBJ1-5|13|-
CASRGQGVQPQHF
TGTGCCAGCCGGGGACAGGGGGTTCAGCCCCAGCATTTT
>TRBV28|-|TRBJ2-2|14|many
CASSPGLNTGELFF
TGTGCCAGCAGCCCTGGACTGAACACCGGGGAGCTGTTTTTT
>TRBV27|-|TRBJ2-2|17|-
CASSPQDSLGRPGELFF
TGTGCCAGCAGTCCACAAGACAGTTTGGGAAGGCCCGGGGAGCTGTTTTTT
>TRBV6-1|-|TRBJ2-7|15|-
CASSVQEGPPYEQYF
TGTGCCAGCAGTGTACAGGAGGGCCCCCCCTACGAGCAGTACTTC
>TRBV4-3|-|TRBJ2-5|12|-
CASSPGMETQYF
TGCGCCAGCAGCCCCGGGATGGAGACCCAGTACTTC
>TRBV7-2|-|TRBJ2-7|15|-
CASSLIADGNYEQYF
TGTGCCAGCAGCTTAATAGCGGATGGAAACTACGAGCAGTACTTC
>TRBV18|-|TRBJ1-3|15|few
CASSPPVAAGNTIYF
TGTGCCAGCTCACCACCGGTGGCAGCTGGAAACACCATATATTTT
>TRBV25-1|-|TRBJ2-5|14|many
CASSEYLGSETQYF
TGTGCCAGCAGTGAATATCTAGGTTCGGAGACCCAGTACTTC
>TRBV9|TRBD2|TRBJ2-7|15|many
CASSVASAGVYEQYF
TGTGCCAGCAGCGTAGCTTCGGCGGGAGTGTACGAGCAGTACTTC
>TRBV12-5|TRBD1|TRBJ2-7|15|few
CASGSQQGTSYEQYF
TGTGCTAGTGGTTCCCAACAGGGGACGAGCTACGAGCAGTACTTC
>TRBV3-1|-|TRBJ2-5|12|many
CASSPNRETQYF
TGTGCCAGCAGCCCGAACCGAGAGACCCAGTACTTC
>TRBV11-2|TRBD1|TRBJ1-1|16|-
CASSGGTGWMWTEAFF
TGTGCCAGCAGCGGAGGGACAGGGTGGATGTGGACTGAAGCTTTCTTT
>TRBV7-8|-|TRBJ1-1|18|many
CASSPLGSERLMNTEAFF
TGTGCCAGCAGCCCCCTCGGGTCCGAAAGGTTGATGAACACTGAAGCTTTCTTT
>TRBV7-8|TRBD2|TRBJ2-7|13|many
CASSSTSALEQYF
TGTGCCAGCAGCTCGACTAGCGCGCTTGAGCAGTACTTC
>TRBV20-1|TRBD1|TRBJ1-2|13|many
CSAPRDRDYGYTF
TGCAGTGCTCCTAGGGACAGGGACTATGGCTACACCTTC
>TRBV24-1|-|TRBJ2-2|14|-
CAAPAQTDTGELFF
TGTGCCGCCCCCGCTCAAACGGACACCGGGGAGCTGTTTTTT
>TRBV7-3|-|TRBJ2-2|16|once
CASSSETSRVAGELFF
TGTGCCAGCAGCTCAGAGACCTCTAGAGTTGCCGGGGAGCTGTTTTTT
>TRBV20-1|-|TRBJ2-4|15|many
CSARGRDGGGNIQYF
TGCAGTGCTAGAGGACGGGATGGAGGAGGGAACATTCAGTACTTC
>TRBV29-1|-|TRBJ1-2|12|many
CSVERGNYGYTF
TGCAGCGTTGAGCGAGGGAACTATGGCTACACCTTC
>TRBV2|-|TRBJ2-4|15|many
CASSETRSSLNIQYF
TGTGCCAGCAGTGAAACGAGATCAAGTTTAAACATTCAGTACTTC
>TRBV12-3/TRBV12-4|TRBD1|TRBJ1-5|15|many
CASSAIGTGFEPQHF
TGTGCCAGCAGCGCGATCGGGACAGGGTTTGAGCCCCAGCATTTT
>TRBV29-1|-|TRBJ2-2|11|many
CSVLEAGELFF
TGCAGCGTTCTGGAAGCCGGGGAGCTGTTTTTT